The present T cell receptor beta chain was sequenced within a study of blood T cell repertoires in COVID-19. About the research overall: Spain, Italy and the United States supplied samples that represented acute and convalescent COVID-19. T cells, B-cell-depleted T cells, or PBMCs provided the cDNA or gDNA that served as material.

In the source study's methods: Nucleated cell number was recorded as an estimate derived from reference gene primer amplification. Data came from immunoSEQ multiplex PCR; TCRdb stores just in-frame clones and leaves some out. The V and J calls and the clone size are those of that table, but D and trimming were determined from the DNA. The sample contains approximately 230,000 clones, about nine tenths of which appear only once. This clone was picked up one time. Per germline, CDR1 SGDLS and CDR2 YYNGEE. Between the trimmed V and J ends, which lost 3 bases and 3 bases, there was a span of 19 bases. This CDR3 spans 17 amino acids.

The sample was peripheral blood. This clonotype was obtained from a man younger than 45 who had recovered from COVID-19. The chain combines TRBV9 with TRBJ1-3, with D perhaps matching TRBD1 (5 bases). CDR3 nucleotides: TGTGCCAGCAGCGCCCTCTGGGGCGGACGAAATGGAAACACCATATATTTT. Translation gives CASSALWGGRNGNTIYF.